This T cell receptor beta chain was observed in a study of blood T cells in healthy people across ages. With respect to this clonotype: Antigen specificity is unknown.

PCR was performed a second time for roughly 7 to 12 cycles using a sample-barcoded 5' primer and a J-beta primer mix. TCRdb reanalysed the 5' RACE reads using MiXCR and keeps one entry per CDR3 protein. Seen here are 700,000 or so distinct CDR3 sequences, around 38% observed once, and the top ten hold about 32%. This CDR3 region has 12 residues. The germline gives CDR1 SNHLY, CDR2 FYNNEI. Points from the study as a whole: Researchers judged that diversity estimates from one million T cells fell short of true values.

What was sequenced was blood. The origin of this receptor is a man older than 75 in good health. The chain combines TRBV2 with TRBJ2-7; D uncertain. TRBJ2-5 matches the DNA end more closely, so the J call is doubtful. The CDR3: CASRPDVETQYF. CDR3 DNA sequence: TGTGCCAGCAGACCCGACGTGGAGACCCAGTACTTC.